Given below is one TCR beta chain in context. The antigen remains unidentified. Data came from immunoSEQ multiplex PCR; TCRdb stores just in-frame clones and leaves some out. This sample carries roughly 2 million clones, approximately 96% of them seen once, and the ten largest clones take 0.13%. This specimen comes from a study of shared clonotypes between healthy human individuals. Across the whole study: Per donor, CD8 memory used one plate, CD8 naive used two, CD4 memory used three and CD4 naive used three.

Study-level findings and limits: Expectations were that clonotype sharing among donors would be affected by sequencing depth.

V gave up 6 bases and J gave up 7 bases, with 9 bases separating them. This CDR3 spans 11 amino acids. Germline lookup yields CDR1 MNHEY and CDR2 SMNVEV (reference sequence). This receptor was obtained from a man aged 18 to 30 in good health. The genes are TRBV27 and TRBJ1-1; D remains unclear. Sequencing was performed on naive CD4+ T cells sorted from blood. Stated subset: CD45RA+ positively selected. The CDR3 sequence is CASRVGGEAFF. Here the CDR3 DNA reads TGTGCCAGCAGAGTAGGAGGTGAAGCTTTCTTT.